These T cell receptor beta chains were read from a single sample in a study of T-cell memory formation after mild COVID-19. TCRdb reanalysed the 5' RACE reads using MiXCR and keeps one entry per CDR3 protein. The sample comprises tens of thousands of distinct CDR3 sequences, more than 20% of which are singletons, and around 45% rests with the top ten. Sequenced: PBMCs or a T cell subset sorted from them (not recorded which). The origin of the receptors is a man between 18 and 29 years old who had mild COVID-19 (a few samples of this study predate the infection). Cell type and time point are not known. Each CDR3 is given without its conserved first and last residue.

V: TRBV27; CDR3: ASSPDRDLYEQY
V: TRBV20-1; CDR3: SARVRDRGSEQY
V: TRBV29-1; CDR3: SVEGLAGEFSYNEQF
V: TRBV27; CDR3: ASSQPGQGASYNEQF
V: TRBV20-1; CDR3: SAREPTGPYEQY
V: TRBV29-1; CDR3: SVKEWAGAGNEQF
V: TRBV10-3; CDR3: AIGPPDSTFYEQY
V: TRBV4-3; CDR3: ASSLDLPGDEQF
V: TRBV5-6; CDR3: ASSPPGQHNEQF
V: TRBV21-1; CDR3: ASRDRVQETQY